The source of this T cell receptor beta chain is a study of cytomegalovirus exposure and HLA in healthy donors. At the level of the study: HLA-typed donors were the source of approximately 85 million unique TCRs, which an early data release held. 81% of a few hundred genotyped donors fell in the Caucasian-associated ancestry cluster. Study findings and constraints: Most of the TCR beta V segments (in an earlier analysis) were productive either about 87% or about 30% of the time. One variant, a missense change in DCLRE1C, was linked in a later analysis to TCR beta V- and J-gene trimming.

CDR3 length: 14 amino acids. Germline V gene lookup returns CDR1 LGHNA and CDR2 YSLEER. V was cut by 0 bases and J by 5 bases, with 10 bases left in between. As concerns this clone: Its antigen remains unknown.

The PCR was carried out with 60 Vbeta primers and 13 Jbeta primers. Assay used: immunoSEQ multiplex PCR; TCRdb lists only in-frame clones, some missing. The sample contains about 190,000 clones, around 85% of which appear only once. Sequences were obtained from PBMCs. This receptor was obtained from a man between 45 and 60 years old in good health and CMV-seronegative. This chain connects TRBV4-3 to TRBJ1-2; unclear D gene. The CDR3 loop reads CASSQDSRPYGYTF. CDR3 in DNA: TGCGCCAGCAGCCAAGATTCCAGGCCTTATGGCTACACCTTC.